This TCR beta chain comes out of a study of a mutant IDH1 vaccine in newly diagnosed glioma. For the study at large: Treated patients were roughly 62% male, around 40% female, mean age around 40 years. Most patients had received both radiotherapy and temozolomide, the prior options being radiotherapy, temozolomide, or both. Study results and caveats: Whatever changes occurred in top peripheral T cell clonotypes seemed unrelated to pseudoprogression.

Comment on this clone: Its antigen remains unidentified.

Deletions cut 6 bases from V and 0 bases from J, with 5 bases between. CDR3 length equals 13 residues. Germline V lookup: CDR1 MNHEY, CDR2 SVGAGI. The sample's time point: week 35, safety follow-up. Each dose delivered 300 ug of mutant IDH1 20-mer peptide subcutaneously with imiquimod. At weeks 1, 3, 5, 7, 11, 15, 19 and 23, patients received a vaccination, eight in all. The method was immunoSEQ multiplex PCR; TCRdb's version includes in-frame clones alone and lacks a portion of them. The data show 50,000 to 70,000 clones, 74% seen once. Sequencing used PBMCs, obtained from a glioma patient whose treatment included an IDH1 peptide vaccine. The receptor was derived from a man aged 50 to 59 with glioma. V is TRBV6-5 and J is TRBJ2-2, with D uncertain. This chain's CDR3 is CASRAPNTGELFF. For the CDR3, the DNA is TGTGCCAGCAGGGCTCCGAACACCGGGGAGCTGTTTTTT.